A single T cell receptor (beta chain) is shown here with its context. This sample is part of a study of blood T cell repertoires in COVID-19. On the study more broadly: The origin of the acute and convalescent COVID-19 samples was the United States, Italy and Spain. In each case, the material was cDNA or gDNA derived from T cells, B-cell-depleted T cells, or PBMCs.

The assay was immunoSEQ multiplex PCR, and TCRdb's table has in-frame clones only and misses some. The data contain approximately 300,000 clones, around 87% of them seen just once; the ten biggest clones take up under 4.5%. The V gene's germline CDR1 is LNHDA and CDR2 SQIVND (reference sequence). This CDR3 region has 17 residues. J gave up 7 bases and V 4 bases, and 18 bases lay outside the gene matches. V and J are TRBV19 and TRBJ1-2; the match to TRBD1 covers 7 bases. The sequenced sample was peripheral blood. This sequence originates from a woman between 50 and 59 years old with active or convalescent COVID-19. CDR3 nucleotide sequence: TGTGCCAGTAGTAGAAACCGACAGGGAATAGGAGAGAGTGGCTACACCTTC. It codes for CASSRNRQGIGESGYTF. Supplemented by reference TRBV19 and TRBJ1-2, the full variable domain reads DGGITQSPKYLFRKEGQNVTLSCEQNLNHDAMYWYRQDPGQGLRLIYYSQIVNDFQKGDIAEGYSVSREKKESFPLTVTSAQKNPTAFYLCASSRNRQGIGESGYTFGSGTRLTVV.